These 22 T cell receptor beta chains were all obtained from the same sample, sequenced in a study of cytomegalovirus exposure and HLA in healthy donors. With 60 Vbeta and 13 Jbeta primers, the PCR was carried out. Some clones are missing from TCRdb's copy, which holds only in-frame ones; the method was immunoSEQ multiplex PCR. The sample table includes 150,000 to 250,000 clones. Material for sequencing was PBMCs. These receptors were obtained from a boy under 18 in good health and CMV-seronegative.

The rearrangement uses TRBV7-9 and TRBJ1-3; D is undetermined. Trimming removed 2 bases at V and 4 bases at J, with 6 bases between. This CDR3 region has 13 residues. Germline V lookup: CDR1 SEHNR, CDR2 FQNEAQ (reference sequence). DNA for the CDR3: TGTGCCAGCAGCTTAATCCTCGGAAACACCATATATTTT. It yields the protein CASSLILGNTIYF.

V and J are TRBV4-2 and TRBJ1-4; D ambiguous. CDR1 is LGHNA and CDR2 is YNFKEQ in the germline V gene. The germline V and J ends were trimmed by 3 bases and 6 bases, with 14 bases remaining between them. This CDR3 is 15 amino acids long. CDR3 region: CASSQVAGEDEKLFF. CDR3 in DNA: TGTGCCAGCAGCCAGGTGGCGGGAGAGGATGAAAAACTGTTTTTT.

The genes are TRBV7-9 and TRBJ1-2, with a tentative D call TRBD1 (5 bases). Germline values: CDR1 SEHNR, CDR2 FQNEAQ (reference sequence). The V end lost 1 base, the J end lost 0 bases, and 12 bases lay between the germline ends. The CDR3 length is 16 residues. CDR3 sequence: CASSLEEGRANYGYTF. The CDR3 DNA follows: TGTGCCAGCAGCTTAGAGGAGGGGCGGGCTAACTATGGCTACACCTTC.

The CDR3 here is CASSPTSGHSGNTIYF. DNA of the CDR3: TGTGCCAGCAGTCCCACCTCAGGGCACTCTGGAAACACCATATATTTT. The chain employs TRBV2 and TRBJ1-3, with D perhaps TRBD1 (5 bases). V lost 5 bases and J 0 bases, leaving 14 bases between the germline ends. This CDR3 contains 16 residues. Germline V gene data show CDR1 as SNHLY and CDR2 as FYNNEI.

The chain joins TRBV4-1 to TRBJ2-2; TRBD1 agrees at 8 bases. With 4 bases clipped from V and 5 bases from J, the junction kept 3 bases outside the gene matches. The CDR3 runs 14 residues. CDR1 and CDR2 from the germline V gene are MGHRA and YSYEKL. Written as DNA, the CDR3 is TGCGCCAGCAGCCGGACAGGGTTAACCGGGGAGCTGTTTTTT. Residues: CASSRTGLTGELFF.

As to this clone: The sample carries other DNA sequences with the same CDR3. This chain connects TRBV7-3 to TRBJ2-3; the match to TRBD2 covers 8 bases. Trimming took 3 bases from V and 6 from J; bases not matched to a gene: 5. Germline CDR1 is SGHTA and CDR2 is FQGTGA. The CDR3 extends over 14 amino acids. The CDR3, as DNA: TGTGCCAGCAGCTTCAGCGGGGGAGAGGATACGCAGTATTTT. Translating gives CASSFSGGEDTQYF.

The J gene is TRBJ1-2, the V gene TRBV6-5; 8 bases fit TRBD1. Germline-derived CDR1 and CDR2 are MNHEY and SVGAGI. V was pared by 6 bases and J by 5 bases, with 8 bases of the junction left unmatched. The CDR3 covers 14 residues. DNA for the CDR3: TGTGCCAGCAGCCGGGGACAGGAGACTTATGGCTACACCTTC. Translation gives CASSRGQETYGYTF.

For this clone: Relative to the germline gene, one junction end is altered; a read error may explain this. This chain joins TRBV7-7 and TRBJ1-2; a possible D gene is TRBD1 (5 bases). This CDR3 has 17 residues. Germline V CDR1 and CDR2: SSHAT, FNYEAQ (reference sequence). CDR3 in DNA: TGTGCTAGCAGCCTAACGCTAGGTCGAACGGGGGGGTCGGGCTACACCTTC. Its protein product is CASSLTLGRTGGSGYTF.

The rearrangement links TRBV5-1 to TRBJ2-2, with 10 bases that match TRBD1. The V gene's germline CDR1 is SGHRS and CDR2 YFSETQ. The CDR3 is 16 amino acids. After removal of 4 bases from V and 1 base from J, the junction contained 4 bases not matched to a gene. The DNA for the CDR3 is TGCGCCAGCAGCGTCCGGGACAGGGGGAACACCGGGGAGCTGTTTTTT. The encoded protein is CASSVRDRGNTGELFF.

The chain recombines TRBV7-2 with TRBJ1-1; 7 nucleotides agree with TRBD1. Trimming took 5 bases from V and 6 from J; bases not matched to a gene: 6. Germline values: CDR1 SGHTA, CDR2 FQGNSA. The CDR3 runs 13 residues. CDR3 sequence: CASSLTGSPEAFF. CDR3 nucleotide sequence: TGTGCCAGCAGCCTGACAGGGTCGCCTGAAGCTTTCTTT.

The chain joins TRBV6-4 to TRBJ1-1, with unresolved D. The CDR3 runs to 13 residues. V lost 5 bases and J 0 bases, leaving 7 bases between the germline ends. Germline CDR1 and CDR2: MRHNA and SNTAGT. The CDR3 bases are TGTGCCAGCAGTTTTCTAATGAACACTGAAGCTTTCTTT. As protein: CASSFLMNTEAFF.

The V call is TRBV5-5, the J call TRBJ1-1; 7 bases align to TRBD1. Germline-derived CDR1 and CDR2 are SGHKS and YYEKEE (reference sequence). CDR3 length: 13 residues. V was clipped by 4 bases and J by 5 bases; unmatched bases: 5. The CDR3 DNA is TGTGCCAGCAGCGCATCAGGGGGGACTGAAGCTTTCTTT. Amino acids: CASSASGGTEAFF.

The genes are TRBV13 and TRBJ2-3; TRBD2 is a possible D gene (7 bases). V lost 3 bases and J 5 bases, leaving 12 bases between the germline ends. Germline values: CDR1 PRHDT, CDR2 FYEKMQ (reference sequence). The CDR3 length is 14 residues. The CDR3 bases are TGTGCCAGCAGCTTCGGGGGGCTCGAAGATACGCAGTATTTT. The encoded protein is CASSFGGLEDTQYF.

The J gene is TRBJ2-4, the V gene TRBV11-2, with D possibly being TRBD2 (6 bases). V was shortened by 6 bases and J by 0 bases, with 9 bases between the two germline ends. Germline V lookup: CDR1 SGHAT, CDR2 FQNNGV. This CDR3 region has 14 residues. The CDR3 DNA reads TGTGCCAGCAGGGACTATCTAGCCAAAAACATTCAGTACTTC. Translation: CASRDYLAKNIQYF.

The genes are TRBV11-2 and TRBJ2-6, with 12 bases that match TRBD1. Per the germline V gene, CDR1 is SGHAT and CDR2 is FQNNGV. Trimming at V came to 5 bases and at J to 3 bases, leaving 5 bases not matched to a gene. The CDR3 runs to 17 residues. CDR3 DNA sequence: TGTGCCAGCAGCCCCGGGACAGGGGGCCTTGGGGCCAACGTCCTGACTTTC. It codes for CASSPGTGGLGANVLTF. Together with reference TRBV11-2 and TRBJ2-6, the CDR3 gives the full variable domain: EAGVAQSPRYKIIEKRQSVAFWCNPISGHATLYWYQQILGQGPKLLIQFQNNGVVDDSQLPKDRFSAERLKGVDSTLKIQPAKLEDSAVYLCASSPGTGGLGANVLTFGAGSRLTVL.

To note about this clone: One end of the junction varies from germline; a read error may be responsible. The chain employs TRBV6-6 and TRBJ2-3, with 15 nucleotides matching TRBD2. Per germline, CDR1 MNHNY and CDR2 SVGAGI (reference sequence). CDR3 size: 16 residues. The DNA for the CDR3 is TGTGCCAGCAGTCCCGGACTAGCGGGGGGGCCCGAGGTCCCGGAGTTT. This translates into CASSPGLAGGPEVPEF.

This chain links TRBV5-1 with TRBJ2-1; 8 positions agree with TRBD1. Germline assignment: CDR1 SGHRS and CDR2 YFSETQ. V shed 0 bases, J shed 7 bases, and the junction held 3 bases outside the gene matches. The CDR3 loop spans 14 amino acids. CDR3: CASSLGTGWNEQFF. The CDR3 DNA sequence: TGCGCCAGCAGCTTGGGGACAGGGTGGAATGAGCAGTTCTTC.

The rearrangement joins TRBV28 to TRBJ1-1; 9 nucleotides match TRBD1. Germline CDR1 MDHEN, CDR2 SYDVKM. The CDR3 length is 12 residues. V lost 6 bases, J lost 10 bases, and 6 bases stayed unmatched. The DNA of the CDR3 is TGTGCCAGCAGGGAACAGGGGGCCAGAGCTTTCTTT. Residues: CASREQGARAFF.

CDR3 DNA: TGTGCCAGCAGCACGGGGATGGGTTTTAACGGCTACACCTTC. It specifies CASSTGMGFNGYTF. This sequence joins TRBV7-2 and TRBJ1-2; no firm D call. Germline CDR1 and CDR2: SGHTA and FQGNSA. The CDR3 runs 14 residues. V was pared by 5 bases and J by 8 bases, with 18 bases between. Filled out from reference TRBV7-2 and TRBJ1-2, the complete variable domain reads GAGVSQSPSNKVTEKGKDVELRCDPISGHTALYWYRQSLGQGLEFLIYFQGNSAPDKSGLPSDRFSAERTGGSVSTLTIQRTQQEDSAVYLCASSTGMGFNGYTFGSGTRLTVV.

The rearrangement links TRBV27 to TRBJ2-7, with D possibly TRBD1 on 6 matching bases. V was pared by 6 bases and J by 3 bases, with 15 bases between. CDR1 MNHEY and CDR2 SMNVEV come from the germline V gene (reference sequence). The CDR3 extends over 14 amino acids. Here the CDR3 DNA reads TGTGCCAGCAGCCGCCAGGGGTTCGGCTACGAGCAGTACTTC. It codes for CASSRQGFGYEQYF.

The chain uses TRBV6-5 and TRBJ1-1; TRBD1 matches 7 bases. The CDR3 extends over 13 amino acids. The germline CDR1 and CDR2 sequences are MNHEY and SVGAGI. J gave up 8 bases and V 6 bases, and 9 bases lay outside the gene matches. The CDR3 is CASRDHPGQEAFF. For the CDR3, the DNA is TGTGCCAGCAGAGACCACCCGGGACAGGAAGCTTTCTTT.

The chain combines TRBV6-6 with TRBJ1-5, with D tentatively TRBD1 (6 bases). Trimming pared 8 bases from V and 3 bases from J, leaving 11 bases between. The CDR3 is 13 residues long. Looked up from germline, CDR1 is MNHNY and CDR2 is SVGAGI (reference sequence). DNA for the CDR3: TGTGCCAGCGCAGGGGCCTACAATCAGCCCCAGCATTTT. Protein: CASAGAYNQPQHF.